This TCR beta chain emerged from a study of blood T cell repertoires in COVID-19. Only in-frame clones appear in the TCRdb table, and some are missing; sequencing was by immunoSEQ multiplex PCR. The sample consists of about 54,000 clones, just over 90% of them appearing once. Germline V CDR1 and CDR2: SGHVS, FNYEAQ. Between the trimmed V and J ends, which lost 3 bases and 4 bases, there was a span of 15 bases. CDR3 size: 16 residues. The specimen was peripheral blood. J is TRBJ2-2 and V is TRBV7-6, with D maybe TRBD2 (6 bases). This sequence originates from a middle-aged woman with active COVID-19. CDR3 sequence: CASSFGGTRGTGELFF. DNA for the CDR3: TGTGCCAGCAGCTTCGGGGGTACCCGAGGCACCGGGGAGCTGTTTTTT.